This TCR beta chain derives from a study of blood T cell repertoires in COVID-19. In the study overall: Some COVID-19 samples were acute and others convalescent; all came from the United States, Italy and Spain. PBMCs, B-cell-depleted T cells, or T cells provided the cDNA or gDNA that made up the material.

As originally analysed: The assay estimated nucleated cells by amplifying reference gene primers. The data were produced by immunoSEQ multiplex PCR, yet TCRdb's version contains in-frame clones alone and is incomplete. The V and J calls and clone size are taken from that table; D and trimming were inferred from the DNA. The repertoire has around 90,000 clones, around 92% of them found once; the top ten carry about 5.9%. V was pared by 0 bases and J by 8 bases, with 7 bases between. Germline-derived CDR1 and CDR2 are MDHEN and SYDVKM. The CDR3 covers 12 residues. The material sequenced was peripheral blood. This sequence was found in a woman aged 55-69 years with active COVID-19. The genes are TRBV28 and TRBJ1-2; no firm D call. The CDR3 DNA is TGTGCCAGCAGTTTATGGTCGGGGGGCTACACCTTC. Its protein is CASSLWSGGYTF.